The next 18 T cell receptor beta chains were all read from a single sample in a study of cytomegalovirus exposure and HLA in healthy donors. PCR was performed using 60 Vbeta and 13 Jbeta primers. TCRdb's table, derived via immunoSEQ multiplex PCR, lists solely in-frame clones and lacks some. The profile covers about 200,000 clones, with roughly four fifths appearing a single time and around 2.2% taken by the ten largest. The sequenced sample was PBMCs. The receptor source for this set is a woman aged 30 to 39 in good health and CMV-seropositive.

The V call is TRBV19, the J call TRBJ2-5; possibly TRBD2 for D (5 bases). From germline, CDR1 is LNHDA and CDR2 SQIVND (reference sequence). V lost 6 bases to trimming and J lost 2 bases, with 13 bases between them. The CDR3 sequence is 14 residues long. CDR3 amino acids: CASSIQAVQETQYF. The CDR3 nucleotides read TGTGCCAGTAGCATTCAAGCGGTTCAAGAGACCCAGTACTTC. The variable domain in full, with the rest retrieved from reference TRBV19 and TRBJ2-5, is DGGITQSPKYLFRKEGQNVTLSCEQNLNHDAMYWYRQDPGQGLRLIYYSQIVNDFQKGDIAEGYSVSREKKESFPLTVTSAQKNPTAFYLCASSIQAVQETQYFGPGTRLLVL.

The V call is TRBV7-9, the J call TRBJ1-4; TRBD1 aligns across 9 bases. Looked up from germline, CDR1 is SEHNR and CDR2 is FQNEAQ (reference sequence). The trim removed 5 bases at V and 7 bases at J, leaving 11 bases unmatched. This CDR3 is built from 16 residues. DNA for the CDR3: TGTGCCAGCAGCCCCGGGGGGGGACAGGGACGTGAAAAACTGTTTTTT. Translation gives CASSPGGGQGREKLFF. Full variable domain (rest looked up from reference TRBV7-9 and TRBJ1-4): DTGVSQNPRHKITKRGQNVTFRCDPISEHNRLYWYRQTLGQGPEFLTYFQNEAQLEKSRLLSDRFSAERPKGSFSTLEIQRTEQGDSAMYLCASSPGGGQGREKLFFGSGTQLSVL.

The chain links TRBV7-6 to TRBJ1-3; 7 bases are a match to TRBD1. CDR3 size: 14 residues. After removal of 5 bases from V and 4 bases from J, the junction contained 5 bases not matched to a gene. CDR1 is SGHVS and CDR2 is FNYEAQ in the germline V gene. CDR3 sequence (DNA): TGTGCCAGCAGCCCCAGGGGGTCAGGAAACACCATATATTTT. Translation gives CASSPRGSGNTIYF.

Note on this clone: A junction boundary mismatches the germline segment, possibly from a read error. The sample holds other DNA sequences that translate to the same CDR3. The rearrangement links TRBV4-1 to TRBJ1-6, with D perhaps TRBD1 (6 bases). CDR3 size: 17 residues. From germline, CDR1 is MGHRA and CDR2 YSYEKL. The CDR3 sequence is CASSQDRKGVGNSPLHF. CDR3 nucleotide sequence: TGCGCCAGCAGCCAGGACCGGAAGGGGGTCGGAAATTCGCCCCTCCACTTT.

This sequence joins TRBV6-5 and TRBJ2-5; D remains unclear. With 0 bases removed from V and 2 bases from J, the gap between germline ends came to 10 bases. Germline values: CDR1 MNHEY, CDR2 SVGAGI. The CDR3 contains 15 residues. The CDR3 protein is CASSYSLRLQETQYF. The CDR3 DNA is TGTGCCAGCAGTTACTCGTTACGGTTACAAGAGACCCAGTACTTC.

The genes are TRBV7-2 and TRBJ1-1; a weak D match, TRBD1 (5 bases). The CDR3 is made up of 14 amino acids. Trimming cost V 0 bases and J 1 base, with 6 bases left between them. The germline gives CDR1 SGHTA, CDR2 FQGNSA. This chain's CDR3 is CASSLAQGNTEAFF. The CDR3 bases are TGTGCCAGCAGCTTAGCGCAGGGGAACACTGAAGCTTTCTTT.

The chain recombines TRBV4-1 with TRBJ1-2; no definite D call. The CDR3 extends over 13 amino acids. The V gene's germline CDR1 is MGHRA and CDR2 YSYEKL. With 0 bases removed from V and 3 bases from J, the gap between germline ends came to 5 bases. CDR3 sequence (DNA): TGCGCCAGCAGCCAAGACGGGGACTATGGCTACACCTTC. This gives the protein CASSQDGDYGYTF.

The V and J genes are TRBV29-1 and TRBJ1-2, with D perhaps TRBD1 (6 bases). Trimming shortened V by 7 bases and J by 5 bases, and 11 bases separated the two germline ends. This CDR3 has 11 residues. CDR1 and CDR2 from the germline V gene are SQVTM and ANQGSEA. As DNA, the CDR3 is TGCAGCGCCCGGACAGAATATGGCTACACCTTC. Translation: CSARTEYGYTF.

The rearrangement uses TRBV5-1 and TRBJ2-1; 11 bases match TRBD2. This CDR3 comprises 16 residues. The ends lost 0 bases at V and 4 bases at J; junction bases unmatched: 3. The germline V gene encodes CDR1 SGHRS and CDR2 YFSETQ. The CDR3 here is CASSLAPSGGYNEQFF. In DNA form, the CDR3 reads TGCGCCAGCAGCTTGGCCCCTAGCGGGGGGTACAATGAGCAGTTCTTC. Complete variable domain (other parts from reference TRBV5-1 and TRBJ2-1): KAGVTQTPRYLIKTRGQQVTLSCSPISGHRSVSWYQQTPGQGLQFLFEYFSETQRNKGNFPGRFSGRQFSNSRSEMNVSTLELGDSALYLCASSLAPSGGYNEQFFGPGTRLTVL.

The gene calls are TRBV28 and TRBJ2-3; possible D gene TRBD2, 7 bases. Trimming pared 5 bases from V and 6 bases from J, leaving 21 bases between. The germline V gene has CDR1 MDHEN and CDR2 SYDVKM. The length of the CDR3 is 16 residues. Here the CDR3 DNA reads TGTGCCAGCAGTCCCGTGGGCCCCGGGGGGCGCGATACGCAGTATTTT. It yields the protein CASSPVGPGGRDTQYF.

This clone was detected once. V and J are TRBV5-4 and TRBJ1-1; 8 bases are shared with TRBD1. Losses at the gene ends were 3 bases for V and 5 bases for J; bases not matched to a gene: 9. Germline V gives CDR1 SGHNT, CDR2 YYREEE (reference sequence). CDR3 length: 15 residues. In DNA form, the CDR3 reads TGTGCCAGCAGCTATCCTCAGGGGGCGGTTACTGAAGCTTTCTTT. It encodes CASSYPQGAVTEAFF.

This sequence joins TRBV13 and TRBJ2-3; 15 bases are shared with TRBD2. Losses at the gene ends were 0 bases for V and 6 bases for J; bases not matched to a gene: 7. The CDR3 has 18 residues. Germline V gene lookup returns CDR1 PRHDT and CDR2 FYEKMQ (reference sequence). CDR3 sequence reads: CASSLGRTSGGAMDTQYF. The CDR3 DNA is TGTGCCAGCAGCTTAGGCAGGACTAGCGGGGGGGCTATGGATACGCAGTATTTT.

The CDR3 bases are TGTGCCAGCAGCTTGGCTGGACTGACGGTACGGACCCAGTACTTC. It yields the protein CASSLAGLTVRTQYF. The rearrangement joins TRBV5-6 to TRBJ2-5; perhaps TRBD2 as D (5 bases). Germline CDR1 is SGHDT and CDR2 is YYEEEE. V lost 0 bases to trimming and J lost 7 bases, with 16 bases between them. The CDR3 covers 15 residues.

V usage is TRBV27 and J usage is TRBJ1-1, with TRBD1 matching over 8 bases. With 6 bases clipped from V and 2 bases from J, the junction kept 8 bases outside the gene matches. Germline CDR1 is MNHEY and CDR2 is SMNVEV (reference sequence). This CDR3 is built from 15 residues. The CDR3 sequence is CASSLNRGKNTEAFF. CDR3 nucleotide sequence: TGTGCCAGCAGCCTGAACAGGGGGAAAAACACTGAAGCTTTCTTT.

The chain uses TRBV27 and TRBJ2-5; weak D call: TRBD1 (11 bases). Trimming shortened V by 5 bases and J by 5 bases, and 30 bases separated the two germline ends. Germline CDR1 and CDR2: MNHEY and SMNVEV (reference sequence). The CDR3 totals 19 residues. The CDR3, as DNA: TGTGCCAGCAGTCCGCCGGACAGGGGGCTAGCGGGAGAAATGGAGACCCAGTACTTC. This encodes CASSPPDRGLAGEMETQYF.

The CDR3 DNA reads as TGCGCCAGCAGCCTTGAACGGAGGGACATTCAGTACTTC. Its translation: CASSLERRDIQYF. This chain joins TRBV4-3 and TRBJ2-4; tentative D call: TRBD2 (6 bases). Germline values: CDR1 LGHNA, CDR2 YSLEER. The CDR3 loop spans 13 amino acids. V lost 4 bases and J 8 bases, leaving 12 bases between the germline ends.

This chain links TRBV11-1 with TRBJ2-7; D is unresolved. V gave up 6 bases and J gave up 3 bases, with 18 bases separating them. The germline gives CDR1 SGHAT, CDR2 FQDESV (reference sequence). This CDR3 is 15 amino acids long. CDR3 DNA sequence: TGTGCCAGCAGATATAGAACAGATATATACTACGAGCAGTACTTC. Amino acids: CASRYRTDIYYEQYF.

The gene calls are TRBV7-8 and TRBJ1-3; 10 bases fit TRBD1. Germline loops: CDR1 SGHVS, CDR2 FQNEAQ. The CDR3 is made up of 18 amino acids. The V and J ends lost 4 bases and 4 bases, in that order; junction bases with no gene match: 13. CDR3 region: CASSSTWTGTGVGNTIYF. The CDR3 DNA reads TGTGCCAGCAGCTCAACTTGGACCGGGACAGGGGTCGGAAACACCATATATTTT.